A single sample is the source of the 3 T cell receptor beta chains below, sequenced in a study of blood T cells in healthy people across ages. For the second PCR, which ran for about 6 to 11 cycles, a sample-barcoded 5' primer and a J-beta primer mix were used. TCRdb reanalysed the 5' RACE reads using MiXCR and keeps one entry per CDR3 protein. This sample has hundreds of thousands of distinct CDR3 sequences, with more than 40% found just once. Sample: blood. The origin of the receptors is a man between 60 and 75 years old in good health.

As for this clonotype: A much more abundant neighbour one base away suggests this may be a read error. The rearrangement links TRBV7-2 to TRBJ2-5; D possibly corresponds to TRBD2 (6 bases). Germline assignment: CDR1 SGHTA and CDR2 FQGNSA. V dropped 4 bases and J dropped 11 bases, with 20 bases sitting between them. The CDR3 runs to 14 residues. The CDR3 nucleotides are TGTGCCAGCAGCTACGGAGGGGCACTTAATGAGCAGTACTTC. Translated, it gives CASSYGGALNEQYF.

The chain joins TRBV20-1 to TRBJ2-7, with D perhaps matching TRBD2 (5 bases). The germline gives CDR1 DFQATT, CDR2 SNEGSKA (reference sequence). This CDR3 is built from 14 residues. Trimming cost V 5 bases and J 2 bases, with 16 bases left between them. The CDR3 DNA reads as TGCAGTGCTCGACGACCCGGGGTCACCTACGAGCAGTACTTC. It specifies CSARRPGVTYEQYF.

This chain uses TRBV29-1 with TRBJ1-1, with a possible D match to TRBD1 (5 bases). The CDR3 has 15 amino acids. Germline CDR1 and CDR2: SQVTM and ANQGSEA. V was trimmed by 4 bases and J by 1 base, leaving 16 bases between them. The CDR3 DNA sequence: TGCAGCGTTGTGGACATCAAGAGTGGGAACACTGAAGCTTTCTTT. Its protein product is CSVVDIKSGNTEAFF.